Given below is one T cell receptor (beta chain) in context. The CDR3 has 17 amino acids. Looked up from germline, CDR1 is SGHRS and CDR2 is YFSETQ. The V segment lost 2 bases and the J segment 0 bases; nucleotides outside the gene matches: 8. TCRdb's table, derived via immunoSEQ multiplex PCR, lists solely in-frame clones and lacks some. The repertoire holds 150,000 to 200,000 clones, with 86% as singletons. This record belongs to a study of blood T cell repertoires in COVID-19. For the study at large: The samples span acute and convalescent COVID-19 from the United States, Italy and Spain. T cells, B-cell-depleted T cells, or PBMCs supplied cDNA or gDNA.

This chain connects TRBV5-1 to TRBJ1-3; TRBD1 matches 7 bases. The sequence was obtained from a woman in her sixties with COVID-19, enrolled during active disease. The material sequenced was peripheral blood. CDR3 residues: CASSFSGQVLSGNTIYF. As DNA, the CDR3 is TGCGCCAGCAGCTTCTCCGGACAGGTACTCTCTGGAAACACCATATATTTT.